This paragraph covers one T cell receptor beta chain sequence. Its antigen is currently unknown. The sample belongs to a study of T cell responses to AZD1222 COVID-19 vaccine. Across the whole study: Second-dose recipients at about 4 or about 12 weeks were treated as one pooled group.

Produced via immunoSEQ multiplex PCR; TCRdb's table is partial and in-frame only. The table includes some 150,000 clones, approximately 90% detected once. The CDR3 sequence is 13 residues long. V was trimmed by 7 bases and J by 5 bases, leaving 11 bases between them. The germline V gene encodes CDR1 SNHLY and CDR2 FYNNEI. Study results and caveats: White British donors predominated, females outnumbered males, and clonal diversity was possibly underestimated. After two AZD1222 doses, spike-specific TCR breadth and depth rose versus day 0. After the peak T cell response, and only then, were repertoires sampled.

This receptor was taken from an adult in good health. V is TRBV2 and J is TRBJ1-4; D might be TRBD1 (6 bases). This specimen consisted of peripheral blood, obtained on day 0 of AZD1222 vaccination. This CDR3 reads CASTGDLNEKLFF. The DNA of the CDR3 is TGTGCCAGCACAGGGGACTTGAATGAAAAACTGTTTTTT.